Detailed here is one TCR beta chain. The repertoire was sequenced with immunoSEQ multiplex PCR; TCRdb's copy has only in-frame clones and lacks some. This sample has 50,000 or so clones, with 80% to 90% found just once. Germline CDR1 reads LNHNV; CDR2 reads YYDKDF (reference sequence). With V trimmed by 5 bases and J by 6 bases, 10 bases remained unmatched. The CDR3 contains 15 residues. The data were taken from a study of T cell changes during pregnancy in multiple sclerosis. The receptor was isolated from a female donor with multiple sclerosis, enrolled in a pregnancy study. The chain recombines TRBV15 with TRBJ2-3; 8 bases line up with TRBD1. This sample comprised CD8+ T cells from peripheral blood mononuclear cells, obtained in the second trimester of pregnancy. The CDR3 DNA follows: TGTGCCACCAGCCTCGACAGGGGAAAAGTTGATACGCAGTATTTT. It translates to CATSLDRGKVDTQYF.